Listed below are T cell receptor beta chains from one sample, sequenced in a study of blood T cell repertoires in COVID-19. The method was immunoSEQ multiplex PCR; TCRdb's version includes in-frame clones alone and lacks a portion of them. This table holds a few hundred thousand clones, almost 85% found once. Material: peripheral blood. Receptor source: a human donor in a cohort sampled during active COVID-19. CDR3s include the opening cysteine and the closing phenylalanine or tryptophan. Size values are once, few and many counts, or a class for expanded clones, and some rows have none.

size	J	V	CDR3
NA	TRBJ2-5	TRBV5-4	CASSFTSEQTQYF
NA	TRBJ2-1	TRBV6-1	CASSEYLSSYNEQFF
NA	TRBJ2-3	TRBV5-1	CASSLRTSGGRADTQYF
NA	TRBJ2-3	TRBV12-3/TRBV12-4	CASSRTTDTQYF
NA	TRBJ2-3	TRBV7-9	CASSLVAGVDDTQYF
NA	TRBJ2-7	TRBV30	CAWSLSGGAYEQYF
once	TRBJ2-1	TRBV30	CAWTSGGHYNEQFF
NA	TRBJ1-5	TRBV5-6	CASSLGGHNNQPQHF
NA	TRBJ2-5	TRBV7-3	CASSRTGGVETQYF
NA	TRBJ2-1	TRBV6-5	CASSRSGGTYNEQFF
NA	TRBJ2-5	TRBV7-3	CASSSQRGPGETQYF